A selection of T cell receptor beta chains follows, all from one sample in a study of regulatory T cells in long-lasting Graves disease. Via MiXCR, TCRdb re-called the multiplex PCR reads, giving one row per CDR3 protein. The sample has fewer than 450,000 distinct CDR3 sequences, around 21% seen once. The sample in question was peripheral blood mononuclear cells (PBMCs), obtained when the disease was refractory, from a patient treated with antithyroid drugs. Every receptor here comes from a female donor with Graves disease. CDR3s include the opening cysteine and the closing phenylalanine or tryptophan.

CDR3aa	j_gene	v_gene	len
CASRGTAGSAFF	TRBJ1-1	TRBV2	12
CASSGGAFNEKLFF	TRBJ1-4	TRBV9	14
CASRRLDTDTQYF	TRBJ2-3	TRBV6-2/TRBV6-3	13
CASTPGRGLPETQYF	TRBJ2-5	TRBV6-1	15
CASSRALAGGPGAGELFF	TRBJ2-2	TRBV12-3/TRBV12-4	18
CSAPLGGRNTEAFF	TRBJ1-1	TRBV20-1	14
CSVGELGGQPQHF	TRBJ1-5	TRBV29-1	13
CASSELYRNNQPQHF	TRBJ1-5	TRBV6-1	15
CASSPDWNYEQYF	TRBJ2-7	TRBV7-9	13
CASSPGDRVYLHF	TRBJ1-6	TRBV7-2	13
CVSSPRTGGLDEQHF	TRBJ2-7	TRBV28	15
CASSLKGGPYNEQFF	TRBJ2-1	TRBV7-9	15
CASSPLRGETQYF	TRBJ2-5	TRBV5-6	13
CASSQLRTENEKLFF	TRBJ1-4	TRBV4-3	15
CASSSQSWVGEAFF	TRBJ1-1	TRBV12-3/TRBV12-4	14
CASSLGSGRSYNEQFF	TRBJ2-1	TRBV27	16
CASSYGTGSQETQYF	TRBJ2-5	TRBV7-9	15
CSANGGDSPTYEQYF	TRBJ2-7	TRBV20-1	15
CASSYIDLGSQPQHF	TRBJ1-5	TRBV6-5	15
CSARDFRRGNTEAFF	TRBJ1-1	TRBV20-1	15
CASSYSAAHEQYF	TRBJ2-7	TRBV6-2/TRBV6-3	13
CASSLDSDRGTNQPQHF	TRBJ1-5	TRBV12-3/TRBV12-4	17
CASSLVQGSSYEQYF	TRBJ2-7	TRBV28	15
CAWSTGREQYF	TRBJ2-7	TRBV30	11
CASSRTGMTADTQYF	TRBJ2-3	TRBV7-9	15
CASSGLGEGPNEQFF	TRBJ2-1	TRBV6-2/TRBV6-3	15
CAWSGGSSGNTIYF	TRBJ1-3	TRBV30	14
CASSWDGSYEQYF	TRBJ2-7	TRBV19	13
CAWSVRDSRWGYTF	TRBJ1-2	TRBV30	14
CASSSFGGGASTGELFF	TRBJ2-2	TRBV28	17
CASSQDQTGANAGELFF	TRBJ2-2	TRBV3-1	17
CSASDTSVQETQYF	TRBJ2-5	TRBV20-1	14
CATSRDIAYGYTF	TRBJ1-2	TRBV15	13
CASSLARDITHMNTEAFF	TRBJ1-1	TRBV7-9	18
CASSYSNLQETQYF	TRBJ2-5	TRBV6-9	14
CASSRRTGGGETQYF	TRBJ2-5	TRBV12-3/TRBV12-4	15
CASSLTQGNQPQHF	TRBJ1-5	TRBV27	14
CASSHNKGSFNQETQYF	TRBJ2-5	TRBV7-9	17
CASSSRGGDGLNTEAFF	TRBJ1-1	TRBV27	17
CASSPTTSSLNSPLHF	TRBJ1-6	TRBV28	16
CACGSGREYEQYF	TRBJ2-7	TRBV30	13